One and the same sample provided the 15 T cell receptor beta chains below, sequenced in a study of T cell responses to AZD1222 COVID-19 vaccine. The table came from immunoSEQ multiplex PCR; TCRdb's copy has only in-frame clones and leaves some out. Among approximately 130,000 clones listed, about 94% were seen once. Sequences were derived from peripheral blood, sampled on day 0 of AZD1222 vaccination. Receptors were obtained from an adult in good health.

Only one count was recorded for this clone. V gene TRBV19 combines with J gene TRBJ1-1, with D possibly being TRBD1 (5 bases). The CDR3 has 13 residues. Trimming shortened V by 11 bases and J by 3 bases, and 16 bases separated the two germline ends. Germline V gene data show CDR1 as LNHDA and CDR2 as SQIVND (reference sequence). DNA for the CDR3: TGTGCCTCCCGGTGGGGGGGACACACTGAAGCTTTCTTT. It encodes CASRWGGHTEAFF.

The J gene is TRBJ2-3, the V gene TRBV5-4, with 10 bases that match TRBD1. The V gene's germline CDR1 is SGHNT and CDR2 YYREEE (reference sequence). The ends lost 4 bases at V and 2 bases at J; junction bases unmatched: 7. CDR3 length: 16 residues. The CDR3 reads CASSPGQGDHTDTQYF. CDR3 DNA sequence: TGTGCCAGCAGCCCCGGACAGGGGGACCACACAGATACGCAGTATTTT.

The chain has TRBV6-5 and TRBJ1-2, with D possibly TRBD1 on 6 matching bases. The CDR3 runs 15 residues. Trimming left V 2 bases short and J 1 base short, with 11 bases between. Germline V gene sequence: CDR1 MNHEY, CDR2 SVGAGI. The CDR3 sequence is CASSYGGHFNYGYTF. The CDR3, as DNA: TGTGCCAGCAGTTACGGGGGACACTTTAACTATGGCTACACCTTC.

The chain has TRBV6-5 and TRBJ1-6; maybe TRBD1 (5 bases). V was clipped by 7 bases and J by 14 bases, with 18 bases between them. Germline V gives CDR1 MNHEY, CDR2 SVGAGI. The CDR3 is 13 residues long. The CDR3 nucleotides read TGTGCCAGCACCCCGGCCGGGACGCGATCCCTCCACTTT. The encoded protein is CASTPAGTRSLHF.

This chain connects TRBV2 to TRBJ1-1; D is possibly TRBD1 (5 bases). This CDR3 has 17 residues. CDR1 SNHLY and CDR2 FYNNEI come from the germline V gene. The V end was cut by 1 base, the J end by 1 base, with 16 bases between. CDR3 sequence: CASSEGQGLLRNTEAFF. The CDR3 coding sequence is TGTGCCAGCAGTGAAGGGCAGGGACTCTTACGGAACACTGAAGCTTTCTTT.

This clone came up a few times. The chain combines TRBV7-9 with TRBJ2-2; D gene uncertain. With 3 bases removed from V and 5 bases from J, the gap between germline ends came to 10 bases. The CDR3 totals 14 residues. CDR1 and CDR2 (germline): SEHNR, FQNEAQ (reference sequence). The CDR3 nucleotides are TGTGCCAGCAGCTTTGCCAAAGAAACCGGGGAGCTGTTTTTT. Encoded protein: CASSFAKETGELFF. The variable domain in full, with the rest retrieved from reference TRBV7-9 and TRBJ2-2, is DTGVSQNPRHKITKRGQNVTFRCDPISEHNRLYWYRQTLGQGPEFLTYFQNEAQLEKSRLLSDRFSAERPKGSFSTLEIQRTEQGDSAMYLCASSFAKETGELFFGEGSRLTVL.

The V gene is TRBV16, the J gene TRBJ2-5, with 8 bases matching TRBD1. Germline assignment: CDR1 KGHSY and CDR2 FQNENV. The CDR3 covers 13 residues. After removal of 8 bases from V and 5 bases from J, the junction contained 7 bases not matched to a gene. Here the CDR3 DNA reads TGTGCCAGCGGGAGACAGGGGCCCGAGACCCAGTACTTC. Translation gives CASGRQGPETQYF.

The gene calls are TRBV6-5 and TRBJ2-4, with 10 bases fitting TRBD2. The CDR3 is 15 amino acids. Per germline, CDR1 MNHEY and CDR2 SVGAGI. V gave up 7 bases and J gave up 7 bases; unmatched junction bases: 10. CDR3 region: CASTERGGPLNIQYF. Written as DNA, the CDR3 is TGTGCCAGCACCGAGCGGGGGGGCCCCTTGAACATTCAGTACTTC.

The chain carries TRBV5-1 and TRBJ1-2; tentatively, D is TRBD1 (6 bases). The germline CDR1 and CDR2 sequences are SGHRS and YFSETQ. Trimming removed 1 base from V and 3 bases from J, with 10 bases in between. The CDR3 totals 14 residues. CDR3: CASSLTGRDYGYTF. The CDR3, as DNA: TGCGCCAGCAGCTTGACAGGGAGGGACTATGGCTACACCTTC.

The chain combines TRBV5-5 with TRBJ2-7; D ambiguous. Germline V gene lookup returns CDR1 SGHKS and CDR2 YYEKEE (reference sequence). There are 12 residues in the CDR3. Trimming stripped 1 base from V and 4 bases from J, with 6 bases between. For the CDR3, the DNA is TGTGCCAGCAGCTTGACAGATTACGAGCAGTACTTC. Its protein product is CASSLTDYEQYF.

The chain uses TRBV11-2 and TRBJ2-6; D might be TRBD1 (6 bases). The CDR3 contains 17 residues. Deletions cut 3 bases from V and 0 bases from J, with 12 bases between. Germline lookup yields CDR1 SGHAT and CDR2 FQNNGV. CDR3 nucleotide sequence: TGTGCCAGCAGCTTCGGACAGTATAGCTCTGGGGCCAACGTCCTGACTTTC. Protein: CASSFGQYSSGANVLTF.

The chain links TRBV15 to TRBJ1-3; D call uncertain. Trimming stripped 2 bases from V and 0 bases from J, with 11 bases between. There are 16 residues in the CDR3. Germline CDR1 and CDR2: LNHNV and YYDKDF (reference sequence). The CDR3 nucleotides are TGTGCCACCAGCAGACAGGCCACAGTCTCTGGAAACACCATATATTTT. This translates into CATSRQATVSGNTIYF.

The chain uses TRBV7-9 and TRBJ1-4, with a tentative D call TRBD1 (5 bases). Germline values: CDR1 SEHNR, CDR2 FQNEAQ (reference sequence). The CDR3 spans 12 residues. The CDR3 DNA is TGTGCAGCAGGGCCTATGAGTGAAAAACTGTTTTTT. It specifies CAAGPMSEKLFF.

This clone occurred once. V and J are TRBV6-5 and TRBJ2-1; D is unresolved. This CDR3 has 11 amino acids. Germline V CDR1 and CDR2: MNHEY, SVGAGI. CDR3 in amino acids: CAHRSYNEQFF. The DNA of the CDR3 is TGTGCTCACCGGTCCTACAATGAGCAGTTCTTC.

The chain carries TRBV11-2 and TRBJ1-2; the D gene is possibly TRBD1 (5 bases). The CDR3 is 14 amino acids. CDR1 and CDR2 from the germline V gene are SGHAT and FQNNGV. V was trimmed by 5 bases and J by 0 bases, leaving 10 bases between them. The CDR3 DNA reads TGTGCCAGCAGCCCCAGGGCTCCTAACTATGGCTACACCTTC. Its translation is CASSPRAPNYGYTF.